The clone carrying this T cell receptor (beta chain) came up a few times. This specimen belongs to a study of blood T cells in healthy people across ages. Roughly 10 milliliters was the volume of peripheral blood drawn from each donor. It was with a sample-barcoded 5' primer and a J-beta primer mix that a second PCR of roughly 7 to 12 cycles was run. MiXCR was run by TCRdb on the 5' RACE reads, yielding one entry per CDR3 protein. The sample shows some 900,000 distinct CDR3 sequences, about 48% of them seen only once. CDR3 size: 13 residues. Trimming took 5 bases from V and 6 from J, leaving 12 bases between them. Germline V gene sequence: CDR1 MDHEN, CDR2 SYDVKM.

The chain is built from TRBV28 and TRBJ2-3; no clear D. Input material: blood. The clonotype originates from a man aged 25-45 years in good health. The CDR3 sequence is CASSAFFWDTQYF. Here the CDR3 DNA reads TGTGCCAGCAGTGCCTTTTTTTGGGATACGCAGTATTTT.